Sequencing of this T cell receptor (beta chain) was carried out in a study of shared T cell receptors in the human thymus. Repertoires were generated with immunoSEQ multiplex PCR, while TCRdb's copy carries only in-frame clones and drops some. In the table there are under 450,000 clones, approximately 95% of which are singletons. Trimming took 1 base from V and 2 from J, leaving 11 bases between them. The CDR3 extends over 15 amino acids. Germline CDR1 reads LGHNA; CDR2 reads YNFKEQ. The origin of this receptor is a human donor. Sequencing was carried out using thymocytes. This rearrangement joins TRBV4-2 to TRBJ2-5; TRBD2 might be the D (6 bases). The CDR3 reads CASSQVPREQETQYF. Written as DNA, the CDR3 is TGTGCCAGCAGCCAAGTCCCCCGGGAGCAAGAGACCCAGTACTTC.